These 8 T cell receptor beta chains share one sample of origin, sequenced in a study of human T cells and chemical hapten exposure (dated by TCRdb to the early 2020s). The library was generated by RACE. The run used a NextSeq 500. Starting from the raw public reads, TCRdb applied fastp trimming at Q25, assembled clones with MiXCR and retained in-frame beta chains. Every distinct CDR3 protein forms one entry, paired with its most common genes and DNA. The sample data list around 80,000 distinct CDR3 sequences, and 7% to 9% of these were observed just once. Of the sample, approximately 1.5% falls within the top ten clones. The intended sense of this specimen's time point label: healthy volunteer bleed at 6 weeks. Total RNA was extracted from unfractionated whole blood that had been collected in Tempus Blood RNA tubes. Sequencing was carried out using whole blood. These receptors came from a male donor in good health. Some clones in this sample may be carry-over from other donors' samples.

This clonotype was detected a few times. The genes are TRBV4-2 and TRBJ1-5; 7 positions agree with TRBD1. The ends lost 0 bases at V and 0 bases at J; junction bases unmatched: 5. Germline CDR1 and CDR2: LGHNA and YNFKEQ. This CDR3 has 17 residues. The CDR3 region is CASSQENRGYSNQPQHF. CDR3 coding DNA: TGTGCCAGCAGCCAAGAAAACAGGGGTTATAGCAATCAGCCCCAGCATTTT.

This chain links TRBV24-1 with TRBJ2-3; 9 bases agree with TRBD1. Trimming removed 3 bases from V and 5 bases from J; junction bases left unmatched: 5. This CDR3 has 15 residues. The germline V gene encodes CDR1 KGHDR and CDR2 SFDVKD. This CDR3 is CATSDLEDRGDTQYF. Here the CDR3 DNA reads TGTGCCACCAGTGATCTCGAGGACAGGGGAGATACGCAGTATTTT.

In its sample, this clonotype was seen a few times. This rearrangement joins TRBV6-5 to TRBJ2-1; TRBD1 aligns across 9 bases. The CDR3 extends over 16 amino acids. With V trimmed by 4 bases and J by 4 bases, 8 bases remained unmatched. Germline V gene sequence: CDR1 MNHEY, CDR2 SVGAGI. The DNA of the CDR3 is TGTGCCAGCAGTTGGAGACCGGGACAGGGTTACAATGAGCAGTTCTTC. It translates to CASSWRPGQGYNEQFF.

CDR3 DNA: TGTGCCAGCAGCTCCGGGCCCCCTTTGTATCAGCCCCAGCATTTT. It translates to CASSSGPPLYQPQHF. The chain couples TRBV5-5 to TRBJ1-5; D unresolved. Germline V gene sequence: CDR1 SGHKS, CDR2 YYEKEE (reference sequence). This CDR3 comprises 15 residues. Deletions cut 3 bases from V and 5 bases from J, with 15 bases between.

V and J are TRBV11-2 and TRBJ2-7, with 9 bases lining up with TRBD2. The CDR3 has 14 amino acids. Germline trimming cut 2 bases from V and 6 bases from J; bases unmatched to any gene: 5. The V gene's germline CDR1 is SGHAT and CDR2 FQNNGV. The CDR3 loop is CASSLLGLAPEQYF. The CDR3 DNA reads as TGTGCCAGCAGCTTATTGGGACTAGCTCCCGAGCAGTACTTC.

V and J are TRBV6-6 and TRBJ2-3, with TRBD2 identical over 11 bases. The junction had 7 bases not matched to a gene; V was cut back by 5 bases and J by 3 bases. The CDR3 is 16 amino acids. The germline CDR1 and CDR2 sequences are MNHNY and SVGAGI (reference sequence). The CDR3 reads CASSQVLAGGTDTQYF. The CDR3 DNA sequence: TGTGCCAGCAGTCAGGTCTTAGCGGGGGGGACAGATACGCAGTATTTT.

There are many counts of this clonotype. CDR3 residues: CASNTGTGASNQPQHF. The CDR3 DNA reads TGTGCCAGTAATACAGGGACAGGGGCAAGCAATCAGCCCCAGCATTTT. The chain combines TRBV19 with TRBJ1-5; 10 nucleotides line up with TRBD1. CDR1 and CDR2 (germline): LNHDA, SQIVND (reference sequence). V lost 7 bases and J lost 1; bases outside the gene matches: 7. The CDR3 sequence is 16 residues long.

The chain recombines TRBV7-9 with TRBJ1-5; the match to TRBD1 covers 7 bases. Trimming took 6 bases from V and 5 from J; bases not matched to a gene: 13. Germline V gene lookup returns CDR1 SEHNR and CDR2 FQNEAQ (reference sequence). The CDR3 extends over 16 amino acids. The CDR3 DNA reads TGTGCCAGCAGTTTAACGCGACAGGGTAGAGATCAGCCCCAGCATTTT. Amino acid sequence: CASSLTRQGRDQPQHF.